This entry lists 32 T cell receptor beta chains sequenced from one sample in a study of T cell clonality in common variable immunodeficiency. Study-level results: Fewer deletions and N-nucleotide insertions were reportedly seen in common variable immunodeficiency TCR beta sequences.

Clones were read by immunoSEQ multiplex PCR, and TCRdb kept only the in-frame ones, dropping some. The specimen has under 20,000 clones, none found just once. Their antigens remain unidentified. The material sequenced was peripheral blood mononuclear cells. The receptor set was obtained from a human donor with common variable immunodeficiency.

This clone was picked up many times. The read gets to within 3 residues of the CDR3 end, and the germline J gene fills in the rest. V and J are TRBV7-9 and TRBJ1-1, with TRBD1 identical over 8 bases. The length of the CDR3 is 14 residues. Germline CDR1 and CDR2: SEHNR and FQNEAQ (reference sequence). V gave up 5 bases and J gave up 4 bases; unmatched junction bases: 6. The CDR3 spells CASSLQQGGTEAFF. The CDR3 DNA, read in part, is TGTGCCAGCAGCCTTCAACAGGGGGGCACTGAA.

This clone was detected ten times or more. The read gets to within 3 residues of the CDR3 end, and the germline J gene fills in the rest. V usage is TRBV5-1 and J usage is TRBJ1-2; TRBD1 aligns across 10 bases. Germline trimming cut 2 bases from V and 6 bases from J; bases unmatched to any gene: 7. CDR3 size: 15 residues. The germline V gene encodes CDR1 SGHRS and CDR2 YFSETQ. The CDR3 sequence: CASSLGDRGRHGYTF. The DNA read from the CDR3 is TGCGCCAGCAGCTTAGGGGACAGGGGCCGGCATGGC.

As regards this clone: Coverage ceases 3 residues before the CDR3 finishes, and the germline J gene fills in the end. This chain connects TRBV29-1 to TRBJ1-2; weak D call: TRBD1 (6 bases). Germline V gene lookup returns CDR1 SQVTM and CDR2 ANQGSEA. The V and J ends lost 6 bases and 5 bases respectively, with 16 bases between them. This CDR3 spans 13 amino acids. The DNA read from the CDR3 is TGCAGCGTGATCGGGACACCCGCGTATGGC. Translating gives CSVIGTPAYG. The CDR3 in full is CSVIGTPAYGYTF.

This clone appeared a few times. The read terminates 3 residues ahead of where the CDR3 ends, so the germline J gene completes it. The chain combines TRBV6-2 or TRBV6-3 with TRBJ2-5; D may be TRBD1 (5 bases). In germline, CDR1 is MNHEY, CDR2 SVGEGT. With 8 bases removed from V and 2 bases from J, the gap between germline ends came to 15 bases. CDR3 length equals 14 residues. The sequenced CDR3 bases are TGTGCCAGCCAAGGTCGAGACAGACAAGAGACC. Translated: CASQGRDRQET. The complete CDR3 sequence is CASQGRDRQETQYF.

By sample fraction, this clone is medium-sized (0.01 to 0.1%). The sequenced fragment ends 3 residues before the CDR3 boundary, so the rest is inferred from the germline J gene. V and J are TRBV5-1 and TRBJ2-5; 9 bases align to TRBD1. The V segment lost 2 bases and the J segment 4 bases; nucleotides outside the gene matches: 9. The CDR3 is 16 residues long. Germline CDR1 reads SGHRS; CDR2 reads YFSETQ. Partial CDR3 DNA: TGCGCCAGCAGCTTCGGGGGACAGGGAGGTGGAGAGACC. As protein: CASSFGGQGGGET. The full CDR3 is CASSFGGQGGGETQYF.

The part of the CDR3 DNA that was read is TGTGCCAGCAGCTTGACAGGAGCTTATGAAAAA. This gives the protein CASSLTGAYEK. The entire CDR3 is CASSLTGAYEKLFF. J is TRBJ1-4 and V is TRBV7-2; weak D call: TRBD1 (6 bases). The missing CDR3 end, 3 residues past where the read stops, is filled in from the germline J gene. From germline, CDR1 is SGHTA and CDR2 FQGNSA. The CDR3 covers 14 residues. V lost 3 bases, J lost 6 bases, and 11 bases lay in between.

A word on this clone: The missing CDR3 end, 3 residues past where the read stops, is filled in from the germline J gene. V is TRBV10-2 and J is TRBJ2-7, with TRBD2 matching 12 bases. The CDR3 sequence is 19 residues long. The junction had 13 bases not matched to a gene; V was cut back by 4 bases and J by 0 bases. Germline V lookup: CDR1 WSHSY, CDR2 SAAADI. The CDR3 spells CASSVRGLAGDLSSYEQYF. Partial CDR3 DNA: TGCGCCAGCAGTGTAAGGGGACTAGCGGGTGACCTGAGCTCCTACGAG.

This clone was counted ten times or more. The CDR3 is CSARDGRVKSNQPQHF. The sequenced CDR3 bases are TGCAGTGCTAGAGATGGCAGGGTAAAGAGCAATCAGCCC. The genes are TRBV20-1 and TRBJ1-5; tentative D call: TRBD1 (5 bases). The read finishes 3 residues shy of the CDR3 end, and the germline J gene is used to complete it. This CDR3 has 16 amino acids. In germline, CDR1 is DFQATT, CDR2 SNEGSKA (reference sequence). V lost 0 bases, J lost 1 base, and 13 bases lay in between.

CDR3 protein: CASSGSGYEQYF. CDR3 bases read: TGTGCCAGCAGCGGATCGGGCTACGAG. The gene calls are TRBV7-9 and TRBJ2-7, with D hard to call. The read falls 3 residues short of the CDR3 end, and the missing part is taken from the germline J gene. The length of the CDR3 is 12 residues. V was trimmed by 5 bases and J by 3 bases, leaving 8 bases between them. Germline CDR1 SEHNR, CDR2 FQNEAQ (reference sequence). Based on the CDR3 plus reference TRBV7-9 and TRBJ2-7, the full variable domain is DTGVSQNPRHKITKRGQNVTFRCDPISEHNRLYWYRQTLGQGPEFLTYFQNEAQLEKSRLLSDRFSAERPKGSFSTLEIQRTEQGDSAMYLCASSGSGYEQYFGPGTRLTVT.

For this clone: The read finishes 3 residues shy of the CDR3 end, and the germline J gene is used to complete it. The chain recombines TRBV19 with TRBJ1-1; no firm D call. The CDR3 sequence is 13 residues long. Germline lookup yields CDR1 LNHDA and CDR2 SQIVND (reference sequence). V was cut by 3 bases and J by 1 base, with 6 bases left in between. The CDR3 loop reads CASSIYGNTEAFF. CDR3 DNA (partial): TGTGCCAGTAGTATCTATGGGAACACTGAA.

This clone was observed a few times. The read stops 3 residues short of the end of the CDR3; the missing end is completed from the germline J gene. The chain joins TRBV20-1 to TRBJ2-3, with a weak D call TRBD1 (5 bases). This CDR3 region has 15 residues. From germline, CDR1 is DFQATT and CDR2 SNEGSKA (reference sequence). Trimming left V 7 bases short and J 1 base short, with 18 bases between. The CDR3 bases that were read are TGCAGTGTTCACCGTCAGGGTCGGGGCACAGATACG. Protein sequence: CSVHRQGRGTDT. The entire CDR3 protein reads CSVHRQGRGTDTQYF.

In the case of this clone: The read is 3 residues too short to cover the CDR3 end, so that end is filled in from the germline J gene. The V gene is TRBV7-2, the J gene TRBJ2-7; D possibly corresponds to TRBD1 (6 bases). CDR1 is SGHTA and CDR2 is FQGNSA in the germline V gene. The CDR3 spans 15 residues. Deletions cut 5 bases from V and 0 bases from J, with 14 bases between. CDR3 DNA, as far as it was read: TGTGCCAGCAGCCCCTCTACAGGGTCCTCCTACGAG. This encodes CASSPSTGSSYE. The full-length CDR3 reads as CASSPSTGSSYEQYF.

This clone was seen a few times. The read ends 3 residues before the CDR3 terminus; that terminus is restored from the germline J gene. V usage is TRBV5-6 and J usage is TRBJ1-2; 8 nucleotides line up with TRBD1. In germline, CDR1 is SGHDT, CDR2 YYEEEE. The CDR3 is made up of 14 amino acids. V dropped 0 bases and J dropped 3; count of bases not matched to a gene: 1. The CDR3 DNA, read in part, is TGTGCCAGCAGCTTGGGGACAGGGCACTATGGC. Amino acid sequence: CASSLGTGHYG. The CDR3 reads in full as CASSLGTGHYGYTF. Complete variable domain (other parts from reference TRBV5-6 and TRBJ1-2): DAGVTQSPTHLIKTRGQQVTLRCSPKSGHDTVSWYQQALGQGPQFIFQYYEEEERQRGNFPDRFSGHQFPNYSSELNVNALLLGDSALYLCASSLGTGHYGYTFGSGTRLTVV.

Concerning this clone itself: The CDR3 extends 3 residues past the end of the read, so its final part is completed from the germline J gene. The chain has TRBV19 and TRBJ2-3; 9 bases agree with TRBD1. The length of the CDR3 is 22 residues. The junction had 27 bases not matched to a gene; V was cut back by 4 bases and J by 4 bases. Germline values: CDR1 LNHDA, CDR2 SQIVND (reference sequence). The DNA read from the CDR3 is TGTGCCAGTAGTACCCCATCCGAGACAGGGGGACATCTGACGGGAGTGGCAGATACG. Amino acid sequence: CASSTPSETGGHLTGVADT. The whole CDR3 sequence reads CASSTPSETGGHLTGVADTQYF.

Many counts were recorded for this clone. The sequenced part of the CDR3 DNA is TGTGCCAGCAGCTCACAGGGATATCAAGAGACC. This sequence encodes CASSSQGYQET. The whole CDR3 sequence is CASSSQGYQETQYF. The chain is built from TRBV7-2 and TRBJ2-5, with D maybe TRBD1 (6 bases). The read comes to an end 3 residues before the CDR3 does, leaving the germline J gene to fill in the end. The germline V and J ends were trimmed by 4 bases and 2 bases, with 11 bases remaining between them. CDR1 and CDR2 (germline): SGHTA, FQGNSA. CDR3 length: 14 amino acids.

This clone was counted many times. Read data end 3 residues before the CDR3 end; the end is taken from the germline J gene. The chain employs TRBV7-2 and TRBJ2-4; D not resolved. The germline V gene encodes CDR1 SGHTA and CDR2 FQGNSA. This CDR3 is built from 14 residues. Trimming stripped 10 bases from V and 0 bases from J, with 13 bases between. This CDR3 is CATSRVLAKNIQYF. CDR3 DNA, as far as it was read: TGTGCCACCTCGCGAGTTTTAGCCAAAAACATT.

Only a few counts were recorded for this clone. The read gets to within 3 residues of the CDR3 end, and the germline J gene fills in the rest. The rearrangement links TRBV19 to TRBJ1-6; D is unclear. The CDR3 extends over 15 amino acids. Trimming removed 9 bases at V and 8 bases at J, with 20 bases between. Germline V gene data show CDR1 as LNHDA and CDR2 as SQIVND (reference sequence). This chain's CDR3 is CARSSGSHYDSPLHF. The DNA read from the CDR3 is TGTGCCAGATCTTCAGGTTCCCATTATGATTCACCC.

In regard to this clone: The read halts 3 residues ahead of the CDR3 end, with the missing end drawn from the germline J gene. V is TRBV20-1 and J is TRBJ1-2, with 8 bases fitting TRBD1. This CDR3 is built from 14 residues. The germline gives CDR1 DFQATT, CDR2 SNEGSKA (reference sequence). The CDR3 protein is CSARDETGAAGYTF. Partial CDR3 DNA: TGCAGTGCTAGAGATGAGACAGGGGCGGCAGGC.

This clone was found a few times. The CDR3 is cut off 3 residues early in the read; its end comes from the germline J gene. This chain links TRBV6-1 with TRBJ1-5, with D possibly matching TRBD1 (6 bases). The CDR3 sequence is 17 residues long. Looked up from germline, CDR1 is MNHNS and CDR2 is SASEGT. The V end lost 6 bases, the J end lost 0 bases, and 18 bases lay between the germline ends. CDR3 sequence reads: CASSERRTVYSNQPQHF. The CDR3 DNA, read in part, is TGTGCCAGCAGCGAACGCAGGACAGTATATAGCAATCAGCCC.

Worth noting for this clone: With the read ending 3 residues before the CDR3 end, the germline J gene is used to fill in that end. V and J are TRBV19 and TRBJ1-2; D possibly corresponds to TRBD1 (6 bases). This CDR3 comprises 14 residues. Germline V lookup: CDR1 LNHDA, CDR2 SQIVND (reference sequence). The ends were cut back, 4 bases at V and 0 bases at J, with 9 bases in the middle. The CDR3 protein is CASSNRASNYGYTF. CDR3 DNA, as far as it was read: TGTGCCAGTAGTAACAGGGCCTCTAACTATGGC.

Notes on this clone: The read ends 3 residues early relative to the CDR3; the germline J gene fills the gap. This chain links TRBV7-9 with TRBJ1-2; 7 bases fit TRBD1. Germline V gene sequence: CDR1 SEHNR, CDR2 FQNEAQ (reference sequence). The CDR3 covers 15 residues. V lost 0 bases, J lost 6 bases, and 7 bases stayed unmatched. The covered CDR3 bases are TGTGCCAGCAGCTTAGCGGGACAGCAAATCGATGGC. Translated: CASSLAGQQIDG. In full, the CDR3 is CASSLAGQQIDGYTF. The full variable domain, its missing parts supplied by reference TRBV7-9 and TRBJ1-2, is DTGVSQNPRHKITKRGQNVTFRCDPISEHNRLYWYRQTLGQGPEFLTYFQNEAQLEKSRLLSDRFSAERPKGSFSTLEIQRTEQGDSAMYLCASSLAGQQIDGYTFGSGTRLTVV.

The CDR3 here is CAWELRTGHNYGYTF. CDR3 bases read: TGTGCCTGGGAATTGAGGACAGGCCATAACTATGGC. The chain uses TRBV30 and TRBJ1-2; 7 nucleotides line up with TRBD1. The CDR3 is cut off 3 residues early in the read; its end comes from the germline J gene. CDR1 GTSNPN and CDR2 SVGIG come from the germline V gene (reference sequence). CDR3 length: 15 amino acids. V was clipped by 5 bases and J by 1 base; unmatched bases: 10.

This clone was recorded a few times. Sequencing ends 3 residues short of the CDR3 end; the germline J gene provides the rest. The rearrangement links TRBV18 to TRBJ2-2; maybe TRBD1 (6 bases). The CDR3 is 15 residues long. Looked up from germline, CDR1 is KGHSH and CDR2 is LQKENI. V lost 5 bases and J 6 bases, leaving 16 bases between the germline ends. The CDR3 DNA, read in part, is TGTGCCAGCTCATCCAATACAGGGTTCTCCGGGGAG. Translation: CASSSNTGFSGE. The full CDR3 reads CASSSNTGFSGELFF.

The CDR3: CASSLGGGTDTQYF. The part of the CDR3 DNA that was read is TGTGCCAGCTCACTAGGGGGCGGCACAGATACG. The chain couples TRBV18 to TRBJ2-3, with 7 bases matching TRBD1. The read ends 3 residues shy of where the CDR3 ends; the end is completed using the germline J gene. Losses at the gene ends were 4 bases for V and 1 base for J; bases not matched to a gene: 2. Per the germline V gene, CDR1 is KGHSH and CDR2 is LQKENI. CDR3 size: 14 residues.

Comments on this clone: The observed sequence ends 3 residues before the CDR3 terminus, with the missing tail filled in from the germline J gene. This chain joins TRBV19 and TRBJ1-5; possibly TRBD1 for D (6 bases). V shed 5 bases and J shed 2 bases, with 16 bases lying between them. This CDR3 spans 16 amino acids. The V gene's germline CDR1 is LNHDA and CDR2 SQIVND (reference sequence). The sequenced CDR3 bases are TGTGCCAGTAGTGGTTACAGGGAGGACGGCAATCAGCCC. Encoded protein: CASSGYREDGNQP. The full CDR3 protein reads CASSGYREDGNQPQHF.

The sample holds a few counts of this clone. The sequence runs out 3 residues before the end of the CDR3; the remainder is reconstructed from the germline J gene. J is TRBJ2-1 and V is TRBV18; no firm D call. Trimming pared 0 bases from V and 8 bases from J, leaving 8 bases between. Germline values: CDR1 KGHSH, CDR2 LQKENI. There are 13 residues in the CDR3. Partial CDR3 DNA: TGTGCCAGCTCACCACCGTTTAAGGATGAG. Translating gives CASSPPFKDE. The full CDR3 sequence reads CASSPPFKDEQFF.

Comment on this clone: The read ends 3 residues early relative to the CDR3; the germline J gene fills the gap. The rearrangement uses TRBV7-6 and TRBJ1-1, with D possibly matching TRBD1 (6 bases). The germline V gene has CDR1 SGHVS and CDR2 FNYEAQ. The CDR3 has 16 residues. Trimming left V 2 bases short and J 0 bases short, with 13 bases between. The CDR3 region is CASSLYPGQMNTEAFF. The DNA read from the CDR3 is TGTGCCAGCAGCTTATATCCCGGACAGATGAACACTGAA.

This clone is medium-sized in the sample. The CDR3 here is CASSGGQGRRFTEAFF. Partial CDR3 DNA: TGTGCCAGCAGTGGGGGACAGGGGAGAAGGTTCACTGAA. This chain uses TRBV2 with TRBJ1-1; TRBD1 matches at 10 bases. The read ends 3 residues before the CDR3 terminus; that terminus is restored from the germline J gene. Per germline, CDR1 SNHLY and CDR2 FYNNEI. Trimming cost V 4 bases and J 4 bases; bases outside gene matches: 9. This CDR3 has 16 amino acids.

With respect to this clone: The CDR3 end lies 3 residues beyond the end of the read and is filled in from the germline J gene. This chain uses TRBV7-3 with TRBJ2-2, with D perhaps matching TRBD2 (6 bases). Trimming cost V 2 bases and J 0 bases, with 10 bases left between them. Germline-derived CDR1 and CDR2 are SGHTA and FQGTGA. This CDR3 comprises 16 residues. CDR3 DNA (partial): TGTGCCAGCAGCTTATTCGGGACTGCGAACACCGGGGAG. It encodes CASSLFGTANTGE. The whole CDR3 reads CASSLFGTANTGELFF.

This clone has just a few counts. The read ends 3 residues early relative to the CDR3; the germline J gene fills the gap. J is TRBJ2-1 and V is TRBV6-2 or TRBV6-3; D is possibly TRBD2 (5 bases). Germline assignment: CDR1 MNHEY and CDR2 SVGEGT. V was pared by 2 bases and J by 4 bases, with 9 bases between. This CDR3 spans 14 amino acids. The CDR3 bases that were read are TGTGCCAGCAGTTACCGACGGACTTACAATGAG. This sequence encodes CASSYRRTYNE. The CDR3 in its entirety is CASSYRRTYNEQFF.

This clone was observed at least ten times. The read terminates 3 residues ahead of where the CDR3 ends, so the germline J gene completes it. The chain links TRBV5-1 to TRBJ1-1, with 7 bases lining up with TRBD1. The J segment lost 0 bases and the V segment lost 4 bases, leaving 9 bases of the junction unmatched. Germline V CDR1 and CDR2: SGHRS, YFSETQ. There are 16 residues in the CDR3. The CDR3 DNA, read in part, is TGCGCCAGCAGCCTGACAGGGAACCTCATGAACACTGAA. It specifies CASSLTGNLMNTE. The whole CDR3 sequence reads CASSLTGNLMNTEAFF. Based on the CDR3 plus reference TRBV5-1 and TRBJ1-1, the full variable domain is KAGVTQTPRYLIKTRGQQVTLSCSPISGHRSVSWYQQTPGQGLQFLFEYFSETQRNKGNFPGRFSGRQFSNSRSEMNVSTLELGDSALYLCASSLTGNLMNTEAFFGQGTRLTVV.

This clone was seen at least ten times. The CDR3 end is not reached by the read, which stops 3 residues before it; the germline J gene fills it in. The genes are TRBV4-2 and TRBJ1-4, with D maybe TRBD1 (5 bases). V lost 5 bases and J lost 2, with 9 bases in between. There are 14 residues in the CDR3. The germline V gene encodes CDR1 LGHNA and CDR2 YNFKEQ. CDR3 in amino acids: CASSKGQTNEKLFF. The part of the CDR3 DNA that was read is TGTGCCAGCAGCAAGGGGCAGACTAATGAAAAA.